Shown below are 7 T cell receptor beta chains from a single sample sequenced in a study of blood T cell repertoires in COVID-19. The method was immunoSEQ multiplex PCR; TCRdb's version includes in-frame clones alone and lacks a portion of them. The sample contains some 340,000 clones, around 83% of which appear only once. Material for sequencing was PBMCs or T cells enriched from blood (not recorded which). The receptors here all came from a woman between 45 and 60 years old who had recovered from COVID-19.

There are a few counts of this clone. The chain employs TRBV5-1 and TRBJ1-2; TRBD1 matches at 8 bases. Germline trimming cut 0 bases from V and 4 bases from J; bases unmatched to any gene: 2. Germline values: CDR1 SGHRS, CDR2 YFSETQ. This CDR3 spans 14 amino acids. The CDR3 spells CASSLAGGPYGYTF. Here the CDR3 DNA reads TGCGCCAGCAGCTTGGCAGGGGGCCCCTATGGCTACACCTTC.

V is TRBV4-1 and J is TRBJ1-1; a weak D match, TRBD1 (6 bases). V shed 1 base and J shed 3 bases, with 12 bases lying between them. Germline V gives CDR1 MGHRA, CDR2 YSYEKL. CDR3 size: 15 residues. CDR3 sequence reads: CASSQGDIAYTEAFF. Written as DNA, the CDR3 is TGCGCCAGCAGCCAAGGGGACATCGCTTACACTGAAGCTTTCTTT.

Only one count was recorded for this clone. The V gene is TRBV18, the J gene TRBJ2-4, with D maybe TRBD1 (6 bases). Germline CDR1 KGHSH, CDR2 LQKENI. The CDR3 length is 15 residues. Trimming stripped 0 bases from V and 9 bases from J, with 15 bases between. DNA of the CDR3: TGTGCCAGCTCACCACCGATCGACAGGAAGGGCATTCAGTACTTC. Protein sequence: CASSPPIDRKGIQYF.

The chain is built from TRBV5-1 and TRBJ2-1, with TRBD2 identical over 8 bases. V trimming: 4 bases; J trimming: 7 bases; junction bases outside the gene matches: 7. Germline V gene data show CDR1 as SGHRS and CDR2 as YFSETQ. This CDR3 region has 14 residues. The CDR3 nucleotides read TGCGCCAGCAGCCCTACGGGGGGGGAGAATGAGCAGTTCTTC. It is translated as CASSPTGGENEQFF.

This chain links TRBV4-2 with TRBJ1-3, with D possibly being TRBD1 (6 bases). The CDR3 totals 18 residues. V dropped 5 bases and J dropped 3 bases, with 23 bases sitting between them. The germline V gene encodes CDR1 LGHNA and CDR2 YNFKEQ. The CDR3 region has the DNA TGTGCCAGCAGCACCCGACAGGATTTGGGATCCTATGGAAACACCATATATTTT. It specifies CASSTRQDLGSYGNTIYF.

CDR3 sequence (DNA): TGTGCCAGCAGCTTTTCCGTTCGTACTTATGGCTACACCTTC. Translating gives CASSFSVRTYGYTF. The chain is built from TRBV5-5 and TRBJ1-2, with D hard to call. The germline V gene encodes CDR1 SGHKS and CDR2 YYEKEE (reference sequence). Trimming took 2 bases from V and 5 from J, leaving 13 bases between them. The CDR3 length is 14 residues.

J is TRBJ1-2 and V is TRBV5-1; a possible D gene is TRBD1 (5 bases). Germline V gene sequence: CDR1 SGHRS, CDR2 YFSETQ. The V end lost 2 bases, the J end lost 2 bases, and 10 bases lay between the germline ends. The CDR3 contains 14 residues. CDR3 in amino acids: CASSLGEWNYGYTF. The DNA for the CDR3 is TGCGCCAGCAGCTTAGGGGAATGGAACTATGGCTACACCTTC.